A selection of T cell receptor beta chains follows, all from one sample in a study of cytomegalovirus exposure and HLA in healthy donors. Sequencing used immunoSEQ multiplex PCR; TCRdb keeps in-frame clones, though not all of them. The sample has approximately 110,000 clones; around three quarters are singletons. The material sequenced was PBMCs. These receptors came from a woman in her thirties or forties in good health and CMV-seronegative. The CDR3 runs from the conserved cysteine through the conserved F or W. Each record gives: clone size, J gene, V gene, D gene, CDR3 protein, CDR3 DNA. D genes are given only for firm matches. The size field is filled for only some rows; it gives once, few, many or a size class.

size: few; J: TRBJ1-1; V: TRBV7-9; D: NA; CDR3: CASSLTTENTEAFF; DNA: TGTGCCAGCAGCTTAACCACAGAGAACACTGAAGCTTTCTTT
size: NA; J: TRBJ2-3; V: TRBV5-4; D: TRBD2; CDR3: CASSLEALTSGDTDTQYF; DNA: TGTGCCAGCAGCTTGGAAGCCCTAACTAGCGGGGACACAGATACGCAGTATTTT
size: NA; J: TRBJ2-1; V: TRBV10-1; D: NA; CDR3: CASSELVAGSHNEQFF; DNA: TGCGCCAGCAGTGAGTTGGTGGCAGGATCCCACAATGAGCAGTTCTTC
size: NA; J: TRBJ2-1; V: TRBV5-1; D: TRBD2; CDR3: CASTPLAGGRGEQFF; DNA: TGCGCCAGCACGCCCCTAGCGGGGGGGCGAGGTGAGCAGTTCTTC
size: NA; J: TRBJ2-1; V: TRBV28; D: TRBD2; CDR3: CASRLAGNNEQFF; DNA: TGTGCCAGCAGACTAGCGGGAAACAATGAGCAGTTCTTC
size: NA; J: TRBJ1-6; V: TRBV5-1; D: NA; CDR3: CASSLGQAYNSPLHF; DNA: TGCGCCAGCAGCTTGGGCCAGGCCTATAATTCACCCCTCCACTTT
size: NA; J: TRBJ2-1; V: TRBV10-1; D: NA; CDR3: CASSDGSSTKQFF; DNA: TGCGCCAGCAGTGACGGGAGCTCGACCAAGCAGTTCTTC
size: NA; J: TRBJ1-4; V: TRBV2; D: TRBD1; CDR3: CASSQQGVDEKLFF; DNA: TGTGCCAGCAGTCAACAGGGGGTAGATGAAAAACTGTTTTTT
size: few; J: TRBJ1-2; V: TRBV5-5; D: NA; CDR3: CASSPPTGSRIGYTF; DNA: TGTGCCAGCAGCCCCCCAACAGGGTCCCGTATTGGCTACACCTTC
size: few; J: TRBJ2-7; V: TRBV28; D: NA; CDR3: CASSLITLRRSEQYF; DNA: TGTGCCAGCAGTTTAATTACCCTGCGCCGATCCGAGCAGTACTTC
size: NA; J: TRBJ1-5; V: TRBV7-8; D: TRBD1; CDR3: CASSLAWGQAGSNQPQHF; DNA: TGTGCCAGCAGCTTAGCGTGGGGACAGGCGGGGAGCAATCAGCCCCAGCATTTT
size: NA; J: TRBJ2-3; V: TRBV5-4; D: TRBD2; CDR3: CASSLAASGGDTQYF; DNA: TGTGCCAGCAGCTTGGCGGCTTCGGGAGGGGATACGCAGTATTTT
size: NA; J: TRBJ1-1; V: TRBV10-3; D: NA; CDR3: CAISDDRDTEAFF; DNA: TGTGCCATCAGTGATGACCGGGACACTGAAGCTTTCTTT
size: NA; J: TRBJ2-5; V: TRBV5-1; D: TRBD1; CDR3: CASSSGTVQETQYF; DNA: TGCGCCAGCAGCTCCGGGACAGTGCAAGAGACCCAGTACTTC
size: few; J: TRBJ2-7; V: TRBV7-6; D: TRBD1; CDR3: CASGGQASEQYF; DNA: TGTGCCAGCGGGGGACAGGCGAGCGAGCAGTACTTC
size: NA; J: TRBJ1-3; V: TRBV7-9; D: TRBD1; CDR3: CASSSGTGAGNTIYF; DNA: TGTGCCAGCAGCTCGGGGACAGGGGCTGGAAACACCATATATTTT
size: NA; J: TRBJ2-1; V: TRBV4-3; D: TRBD1; CDR3: CASSPRTGDYNEQFF; DNA: TGCGCCAGCAGCCCTAGGACAGGGGATTACAATGAGCAGTTCTTC
size: NA; J: TRBJ2-3; V: TRBV5-1; D: TRBD2; CDR3: CASSLGPLGGGPGDTQYF; DNA: TGCGCCAGCAGCTTGGGTCCCTTGGGGGGAGGGCCCGGAGATACGCAGTATTTT
size: NA; J: TRBJ2-5; V: TRBV5-1; D: TRBD2; CDR3: CASSLGGGGLASQETQYF; DNA: TGCGCCAGCAGCTTGGGCGGGGGGGGACTAGCGAGCCAAGAGACCCAGTACTTC
size: few; J: TRBJ2-1; V: TRBV2; D: NA; CDR3: CASASLRTAVF; DNA: TGTGCCAGCGCAAGCCTTCGGACAGCCGTCTTC
size: NA; J: TRBJ1-1; V: TRBV5-4; D: NA; CDR3: CASSSQGLAEAFF; DNA: TGTGCCAGCAGCTCGCAGGGCTTAGCTGAAGCTTTCTTT
size: NA; J: TRBJ2-7; V: TRBV30; D: TRBD2; CDR3: CAWIGWAQTSGGPTYEQYF; DNA: TGTGCCTGGATAGGTTGGGCCCAGACTAGCGGGGGGCCAACCTACGAGCAGTACTTC
size: few; J: TRBJ2-3; V: TRBV4-1; D: NA; CDR3: CASSQDGQGQYF; DNA: TGCGCCAGCAGCCAAGATGGGCAGGGTCAGTATTTT
size: NA; J: TRBJ1-5; V: TRBV28; D: NA; CDR3: CASSSSPGLGNQPQHF; DNA: TGTGCCAGCAGTTCTTCTCCAGGCCTGGGCAATCAGCCCCAGCATTTT
size: NA; J: TRBJ1-4; V: TRBV5-4; D: NA; CDR3: CASSLGRGTNEKLFF; DNA: TGTGCCAGCAGCTTAGGGAGAGGAACTAATGAAAAACTGTTTTTT
size: NA; J: TRBJ2-2; V: TRBV5-1; D: TRBD2; CDR3: CASSYGLEAAGELFF; DNA: TGCGCCAGCAGCTACGGACTAGAGGCAGCCGGGGAGCTGTTTTTT
size: once; J: TRBJ1-5; V: TRBV11-2; D: NA; CDR3: CASSLSGRGNQPQHF; DNA: TGTGCCAGCAGCTTATCGGGCAGGGGCAATCAGCCCCAGCATTTT
size: few; J: TRBJ2-4; V: TRBV19; D: TRBD1; CDR3: CASSMWDRGSKNIQYF; DNA: TGTGCCAGTAGTATGTGGGACAGGGGGTCCAAAAACATTCAGTACTTC
size: NA; J: TRBJ1-6; V: TRBV6-5; D: NA; CDR3: CASSYSTARVGTPLHF; DNA: TGTGCCAGCAGTTACTCGACGGCGAGGGTCGGGACACCCCTCCACTTT
size: NA; J: TRBJ2-5; V: TRBV9; D: NA; CDR3: CASSVRGEETQYF; DNA: TGTGCCAGCAGCGTACGCGGGGAGGAGACCCAGTACTTC
size: NA; J: TRBJ2-4; V: TRBV28; D: NA; CDR3: CASRTSPGNIQYF; DNA: TGTGCCAGCAGAACCTCACCAGGAAACATTCAGTACTTC
size: NA; J: TRBJ2-2; V: TRBV7-6; D: TRBD2; CDR3: CASVFEREGGGELFF; DNA: TGTGCCAGCGTGTTCGAGCGGGAGGGCGGCGGGGAGCTGTTTTTT
size: NA; J: TRBJ2-5; V: TRBV11-2; D: TRBD1; CDR3: CASSQGQALKETQYF; DNA: TGTGCCAGCAGCCAAGGACAGGCCCTCAAAGAGACCCAGTACTTC
size: NA; J: TRBJ1-3; V: TRBV27; D: TRBD1; CDR3: CASSPRGRTGNTIYF; DNA: TGTGCCAGCAGTCCCAGGGGGCGAACTGGAAACACCATATATTTT
size: few; J: TRBJ2-3; V: TRBV6-5; D: TRBD2; CDR3: CASRSTSGTQYF; DNA: TGTGCCAGCAGGTCGACTAGCGGAACGCAGTATTTT
size: NA; J: TRBJ2-7; V: TRBV4-2; D: NA; CDR3: CASSPENQGSAYEQYF; DNA: TGTGCCAGCAGCCCCGAAAATCAGGGTTCTGCCTACGAGCAGTACTTC
size: NA; J: TRBJ2-7; V: TRBV20-1; D: NA; CDR3: CSARALSEQYF; DNA: TGCAGTGCTAGAGCCCTCAGCGAGCAGTACTTC
size: few; J: TRBJ1-2; V: TRBV18; D: TRBD1; CDR3: CASSPGQDQGYTF; DNA: TGTGCCAGCTCACCGGGACAGGATCAGGGCTACACCTTC
size: once; J: TRBJ2-2; V: TRBV27; D: TRBD1; CDR3: CATWDRGTGELFF; DNA: TGTGCCACCTGGGACAGGGGCACCGGGGAGCTGTTTTTT
size: few; J: TRBJ2-5; V: TRBV5-4; D: NA; CDR3: CASSLGIRKAETQYF; DNA: TGTGCCAGCAGCTTGGGTATTCGAAAAGCTGAGACCCAGTACTTC
size: once; J: TRBJ2-5; V: TRBV27; D: TRBD2; CDR3: CASSPGTSKETQYF; DNA: TGTGCCAGCAGCCCCGGGACTAGCAAAGAGACCCAGTACTTC
size: NA; J: TRBJ1-3; V: TRBV7-8; D: NA; CDR3: CASSLGTPGNTIYF; DNA: TGTGCCAGCAGCTTAGGGACTCCCGGAAACACCATATATTTT
size: NA; J: TRBJ2-1; V: TRBV6-5; D: TRBD2; CDR3: CASSFGLAGGNEQFF; DNA: TGTGCCAGCAGTTTCGGACTAGCGGGGGGTAATGAGCAGTTCTTC
size: NA; J: TRBJ2-1; V: TRBV7-2; D: NA; CDR3: CASSLAGDSYSNEQFF; DNA: TGTGCCAGCAGCTTAGCAGGGGACTCCTACAGCAATGAGCAGTTCTTC
size: NA; J: TRBJ2-5; V: TRBV14; D: NA; CDR3: CASSQDLARDGTQYF; DNA: TGTGCCAGCAGCCAAGATCTGGCCAGGGATGGGACCCAGTACTTC
size: NA; J: TRBJ1-2; V: TRBV7-2; D: NA; CDR3: CASSLFDRSYGYTF; DNA: TGTGCCAGCAGCTTATTCGACAGGAGCTATGGCTACACCTTC
size: NA; J: TRBJ2-7; V: TRBV7-9; D: NA; CDR3: CASVQQGTYSYEQYF; DNA: TGTGCCAGCGTCCAACAGGGGACTTACTCCTACGAGCAGTACTTC
size: NA; J: TRBJ2-7; V: TRBV28; D: NA; CDR3: CASRAGDHEQYF; DNA: TGTGCCAGCAGGGCAGGGGACCACGAGCAGTACTTC
size: NA; J: TRBJ2-7; V: TRBV19; D: TRBD1; CDR3: CASSRDRISYEQYF; DNA: TGTGCCAGTAGTAGGGACAGGATAAGTTACGAGCAGTACTTC
size: NA; J: TRBJ2-5; V: TRBV5-4; D: TRBD2; CDR3: CASSPQTSGSQTQYF; DNA: TGTGCCAGCAGCCCCCAGACTAGCGGGAGTCAGACCCAGTACTTC
size: NA; J: TRBJ2-3; V: TRBV28; D: NA; CDR3: CASSLYSDTQYF; DNA: TGTGCCAGCAGTTTGTACTCAGATACGCAGTATTTT
size: NA; J: TRBJ2-7; V: TRBV7-2; D: NA; CDR3: CASSLASDNYEQYF; DNA: TGTGCCAGCAGCTTAGCGTCAGATAACTACGAGCAGTACTTC
size: NA; J: TRBJ1-4; V: TRBV10-2; D: TRBD1; CDR3: CASRPRGQVLEKLFF; DNA: TGCGCCAGCAGGCCGAGGGGACAGGTGCTTGAAAAACTGTTTTTT
size: NA; J: TRBJ2-1; V: TRBV2; D: NA; CDR3: CASSNTRDLGEGVTYNEQFF; DNA: TGTGCCAGCAGTAACACCCGGGATTTGGGGGAGGGGGTGACCTACAATGAGCAGTTCTTC
size: NA; J: TRBJ1-2; V: TRBV5-6; D: TRBD1; CDR3: CASSPGTGSYSNYGYTF; DNA: TGTGCCAGCAGCCCCGGGACAGGGTCTTATTCTAACTATGGCTACACCTTC
size: NA; J: TRBJ2-7; V: TRBV5-6; D: NA; CDR3: CASSFFGGGQYF; DNA: TGTGCCAGCAGCTTCTTTGGTGGCGGGCAGTACTTC
size: NA; J: TRBJ2-1; V: TRBV9; D: TRBD2; CDR3: CASSLGLAPSYNEQFF; DNA: TGTGCCAGCAGCCTGGGACTAGCGCCATCCTACAATGAGCAGTTCTTC
size: NA; J: TRBJ1-5; V: TRBV6-4; D: NA; CDR3: CASSVQTGNQPQHF; DNA: TGTGCCAGCAGTGTCCAGACAGGCAATCAGCCCCAGCATTTT
size: few; J: TRBJ1-1; V: TRBV7-2; D: TRBD1; CDR3: CASSLGQVGTEAFF; DNA: TGTGCCAGCAGCCTCGGACAGGTGGGGACTGAAGCTTTCTTT